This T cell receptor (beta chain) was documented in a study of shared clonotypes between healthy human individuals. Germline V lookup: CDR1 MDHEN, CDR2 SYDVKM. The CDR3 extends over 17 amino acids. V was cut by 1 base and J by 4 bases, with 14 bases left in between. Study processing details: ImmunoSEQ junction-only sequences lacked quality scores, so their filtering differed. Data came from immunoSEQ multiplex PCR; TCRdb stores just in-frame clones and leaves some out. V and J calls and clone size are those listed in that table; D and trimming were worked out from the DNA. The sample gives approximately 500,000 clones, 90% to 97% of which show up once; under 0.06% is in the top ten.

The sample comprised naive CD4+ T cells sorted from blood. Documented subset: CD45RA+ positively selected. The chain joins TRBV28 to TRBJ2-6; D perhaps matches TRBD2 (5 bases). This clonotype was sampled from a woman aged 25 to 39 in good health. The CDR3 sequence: CASSLSGISAGANVLTF. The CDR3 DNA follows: TGTGCCAGCAGTTTATCGGGGATCTCTGCAGGGGCCAACGTCCTGACTTTC.